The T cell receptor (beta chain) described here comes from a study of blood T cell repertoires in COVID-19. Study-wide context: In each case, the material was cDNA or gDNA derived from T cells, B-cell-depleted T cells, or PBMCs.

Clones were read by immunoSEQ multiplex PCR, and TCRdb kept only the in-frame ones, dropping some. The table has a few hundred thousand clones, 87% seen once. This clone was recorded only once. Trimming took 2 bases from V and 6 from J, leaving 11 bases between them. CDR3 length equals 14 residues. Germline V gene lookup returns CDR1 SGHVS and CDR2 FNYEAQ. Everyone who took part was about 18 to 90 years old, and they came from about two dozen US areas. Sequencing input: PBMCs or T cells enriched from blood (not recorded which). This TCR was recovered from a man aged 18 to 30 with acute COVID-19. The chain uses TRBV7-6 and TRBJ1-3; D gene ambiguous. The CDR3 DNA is TGTGCCAGCAGCTTAAGTCAGGTAGAAAACACCATATATTTT. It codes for CASSLSQVENTIYF.